These 16 T cell receptor beta chains were sequenced from one sample in a study of blood T cell repertoires in COVID-19. Profiled with immunoSEQ multiplex PCR; TCRdb holds only in-frame clones, not every one. The sample holds under 250,000 clones, approximately 80% seen once. Material: peripheral blood. The source is a human donor in a cohort sampled during active COVID-19.

The chain recombines TRBV19 with TRBJ2-3, with TRBD2 as a possible D gene (5 bases). CDR1 is LNHDA and CDR2 is SQIVND in the germline V gene (reference sequence). V was trimmed by 5 bases and J by 9 bases, leaving 9 bases between them. This CDR3 has 11 residues. The CDR3 here is CASSLGLTQYF. The CDR3 DNA reads as TGTGCCAGTAGTCTAGGACTCACGCAGTATTTT.

This chain links TRBV4-2 with TRBJ2-1, with 8 positions matching TRBD2. The CDR3 has 21 residues. Germline CDR1 LGHNA, CDR2 YNFKEQ. V dropped 3 bases and J dropped 1; count of bases not matched to a gene: 20. CDR3 nucleotide sequence: TGTGCCAGCAGCCATCCCGGACTAAGCGGGAGACTTTCTGGGTCCTACAATGAGCAGTTCTTC. This translates into CASSHPGLSGRLSGSYNEQFF.

The V call is TRBV28, the J call TRBJ2-1, with D uncertain. Germline-derived CDR1 and CDR2 are MDHEN and SYDVKM. This CDR3 has 15 residues. The V end was cut by 2 bases, the J end by 4 bases, with 12 bases between. Written as DNA, the CDR3 is TGTGCCAGCAGTTTAAATTCCCCCAATTACAATGAGCAGTTCTTC. It yields the protein CASSLNSPNYNEQFF.

The chain has TRBV6-5 and TRBJ2-7; 9 bases are a match to TRBD1. Germline V gene lookup returns CDR1 MNHEY and CDR2 SVGAGI. V shed 4 bases, J shed 6 bases, and the junction held 10 bases outside the gene matches. The CDR3 totals 15 residues. Written as DNA, the CDR3 is TGTGCCAGCAGTTCCAATCCACAGGGGGCAGGCGAGCAGTACTTC. Amino acid sequence: CASSSNPQGAGEQYF.

This sequence joins TRBV3-1 (or the pseudogene TRBV3-2) and TRBJ1-5; D call uncertain. This CDR3 has 17 amino acids. Germline loops: CDR1 LGHDT, CDR2 YNNKEL (reference sequence). V gave up 8 bases and J gave up 6 bases, with 26 bases separating them. CDR3 bases: TGTGCCAGCGCCGTTCTGGTCTCCCTCCAGGTTCCTCAGCCCCAGCATTTT. The encoded protein is CASAVLVSLQVPQPQHF.

A word on this clone: Different DNA sequences within this sample yield the same CDR3. The rearrangement uses TRBV5-1 and TRBJ2-3, with a possible D match to TRBD1 (6 bases). Trimming cost V 5 bases and J 0 bases, with 10 bases left between them. The CDR3 length is 14 residues. Per the germline V gene, CDR1 is SGHRS and CDR2 is YFSETQ. The CDR3 spells CASSRDTSTDTQYF. DNA of the CDR3: TGCGCCAGCAGTCGGGACACCAGCACAGATACGCAGTATTTT.

This clone appeared a few times. The chain links TRBV5-1 to TRBJ2-2, with TRBD1 as a possible D gene (6 bases). V was cut by 4 bases and J by 5 bases, with 18 bases left in between. This CDR3 contains 16 residues. Germline values: CDR1 SGHRS, CDR2 YFSETQ. CDR3 DNA: TGCGCCAGCAGCCCGGAAGTGGGGGCGCAGACCGGGGAGCTGTTTTTT. As protein: CASSPEVGAQTGELFF.

This clone came up a few times. The chain joins TRBV20-1 to TRBJ2-1; no clear D gene. The CDR3 has 11 amino acids. Germline V gene data show CDR1 as DFQATT and CDR2 as SNEGSKA (reference sequence). Trimming cost V 4 bases and J 9 bases, with 10 bases left between them. Here the CDR3 DNA reads TGCAGTGCTACCCAGTCATCTGAGCAGTTCTTC. Its translation is CSATQSSEQFF.

The chain uses TRBV19 and TRBJ2-2; 7 nucleotides line up with TRBD1. Germline lookup yields CDR1 LNHDA and CDR2 SQIVND (reference sequence). This CDR3 is built from 15 residues. Losses at the gene ends were 5 bases for V and 2 bases for J; bases not matched to a gene: 5. The CDR3 reads CASSPGQLNTGELFF. In DNA form, the CDR3 reads TGTGCCAGTAGTCCGGGACAGCTCAACACCGGGGAGCTGTTTTTT.

The J gene is TRBJ2-7, the V gene TRBV9; 10 bases agree with TRBD2. Germline lookup yields CDR1 SGDLS and CDR2 YYNGEE. CDR3 length equals 14 residues. V dropped 5 bases and J dropped 6; count of bases not matched to a gene: 8. The CDR3 sequence: CASSWSGRAAEQYF. The DNA of the CDR3 is TGTGCCAGCAGTTGGAGCGGGAGGGCCGCCGAGCAGTACTTC.

The J gene is TRBJ1-4, the V gene TRBV5-1; 7 bases are a match to TRBD1. Trimming cost V 4 bases and J 8 bases; bases outside gene matches: 11. This CDR3 has 15 residues. CDR1 and CDR2 from the germline V gene are SGHRS and YFSETQ. The CDR3 coding sequence is TGCGCCAGCAGCCCGGGAGGGGACAGAGGAGAAAAACTGTTTTTT. Translation gives CASSPGGDRGEKLFF. The full variable domain, in which reference TRBV5-1 and TRBJ1-4 provide the parts outside the CDR3, is KAGVTQTPRYLIKTRGQQVTLSCSPISGHRSVSWYQQTPGQGLQFLFEYFSETQRNKGNFPGRFSGRQFSNSRSEMNVSTLELGDSALYLCASSPGGDRGEKLFFGSGTQLSVL.

This chain uses TRBV19 with TRBJ1-4; D is perhaps TRBD1 (5 bases). The V gene's germline CDR1 is LNHDA and CDR2 SQIVND (reference sequence). Trimming pared 7 bases from V and 0 bases from J, leaving 15 bases between. The CDR3 covers 16 residues. The CDR3 sequence: CASKKGETATNEKLFF. DNA of the CDR3: TGTGCCAGTAAAAAAGGGGAAACAGCAACTAATGAAAAACTGTTTTTT.

This sequence joins TRBV4-3 and TRBJ1-3; 11 bases match TRBD1. Germline V CDR1 and CDR2: LGHNA, YSLEER. The J segment lost 2 bases and the V segment lost 3 bases, leaving 6 bases of the junction unmatched. This CDR3 has 17 residues. The CDR3 bases are TGCGCCAGCAGCCAGGGGACAGGGGGTGCGACTGGAAACACCATATATTTT. Translating it yields CASSQGTGGATGNTIYF.

This clone appeared once. The J gene is TRBJ1-4, the V gene TRBV15, with D perhaps matching TRBD1 (6 bases). V was clipped by 6 bases and J by 1 base, with 9 bases between them. This CDR3 has 14 amino acids. Germline-derived CDR1 and CDR2 are LNHNV and YYDKDF (reference sequence). CDR3 sequence reads: CATSYRVTNEKLFF. Written as DNA, the CDR3 is TGTGCCACCAGTTACAGGGTAACTAATGAAAAACTGTTTTTT. Full variable domain (rest looked up from reference TRBV15 and TRBJ1-4): DAMVIQNPRYQVTQFGKPVTLSCSQTLNHNVMYWYQQKSSQAPKLLFHYYDKDFNNEADTPDNFQSRRPNTSFCFLDIRSPGLGDTAMYLCATSYRVTNEKLFFGSGTQLSVL.

This chain links TRBV24-1 with TRBJ2-3; 8 bases map to TRBD1. Trimming cost V 3 bases and J 0 bases; bases outside gene matches: 10. This CDR3 region has 18 residues. The germline V gene encodes CDR1 KGHDR and CDR2 SFDVKD. The CDR3 here is CATSDPQGAYISTDTQYF. CDR3 nucleotides: TGTGCCACCAGTGATCCCCAGGGGGCTTATATTAGCACAGATACGCAGTATTTT.

The V call is TRBV29-1, the J call TRBJ2-7; TRBD1 matches 8 bases. In germline, CDR1 is SQVTM, CDR2 ANQGSEA. J lost 6 bases, V lost 3 bases, and 10 bases had no gene match. The CDR3 has 14 residues. The chain's CDR3 is CSVDSGGNSREQYF. CDR3 in DNA: TGCAGCGTTGATTCAGGGGGCAACAGCCGCGAGCAGTACTTC.